The T cell receptor (beta chain) described here comes from a study of blood T cells in healthy people across ages (dated by TCRdb to the mid-2010s). Background on the whole study: In model experiments, template switching captured about one uniquely barcoded TCR beta cDNA molecule for every two T cells. The study measured age-related changes in TCR beta repertoire diversity using deep sequencing normalized with unique cDNA molecular identifiers. Four age groups were formed from the donors: young (average approximately 17 years), middle-aged (approximately 40), aged (roughly 59) and long-lived (about 80). The study analyzed two additional independent replicas of 1 million unique cDNA reads from the same blood draw for two donors, one aged 18 to 29 and one aged 80 or older.

The donors were some 39 Caucasian individuals from Russia, aged roughly 6 to 95 years, who were systemically healthy. Each donor gave around 9.5 milliliters of peripheral blood, collected into EDTA-treated Vacutainer tubes. Ficoll-Paque density-gradient centrifugation was used to isolate PBMCs, with at least 6 million per sample. Trizol reagent was used to extract total RNA from the PBMCs, yielding at least 5.5 micrograms per sample. For every donor, flow cytometry on a PBMC aliquot measured the percentage of naive CD45RAhigh/CD27high T cells. Library creation used 5' RACE. These reads were obtained on an Illumina HiSeq 2500. The second PCR ran for about 7 to 11 cycles and used a J-beta primer mix along with a sample-barcoded 5' primer. A template-switch 5' adaptor carrying 12 random nucleotides introduced a unique molecular identifier onto each TCR beta cDNA molecule. Each sample yielded at least 2.5 million CDR3-containing paired-end reads. The Mint cDNA synthesis kit, primed by a TRBC-specific oligonucleotide, was used to synthesize first-strand cDNA from all RNA. After uracil-DNA glycosylase treatment, a first 18-cycle PCR used universal primers M1SS and BC2_uni_R on all cDNA. In the paper's pipeline: For normalization, 1 million high-quality reads were randomly selected from each sample, with every read carrying a distinct molecular identifier. Reads with shared molecular identifiers were discarded instead of being binned into consensus sequences. MiTCR, run with a Q25 quality threshold and the strictest error-elimination algorithm, handled CDR3 identification, clonotype clustering and error correction. A nonparametric unseen species model with Euler transformation was used to estimate lower-bound total TCR beta diversity. The public reads were quality trimmed at Q25 with fastp and then assembled into clones with MiXCR by TCRdb, keeping productive beta chains. Records with the same CDR3 protein are collapsed into one entry carrying the most frequent genes and DNA. TCRdb's processing, not the authors' own work, is the source of the V and J calls. In all, the sample holds more than 750,000 distinct CDR3 sequences, and 29% of those were seen once. The ten top clones hold approximately 10% of the sample.

What the authors observed across the whole study: Because donor CMV infection status was unknown, age-related changes in expanded clonotypes were potentially confounded. Observed TCR beta diversity per million T cells fell roughly linearly with age, and a significant reduction was already apparent by age approximately 41. Estimates of total diversity based on one million sequenced T cells were regarded as lower bounds and as underestimates. Compared with the aged group, the long-lived group had more naive CD4+ T cells, fewer expanded clones and increased TCR diversity, suggesting age selection. Because profiling used bulk unsorted PBMCs, naive and antigen-experienced compartments could not be compared conclusively. There was a strong correlation between observed TCR beta diversity and the percentage of naive T cells measured by flow cytometry.

This clonotype has more than one count but fewer than ten. Its antigen remains unidentified. Within one base of it there is no much larger clone, and no base qualities were kept. The germline V gene (reference sequence) provides CDR1 MNHNY and CDR2 SVGAGI. The CDR3 covers 14 residues, taking in both the cysteine and the phenylalanine. The kept DNA is CDR3 alone, 42 bases in frame from the first base. The junction carries 16 bases between V and J, which are trimmed by 6 bases and 5 bases respectively. These data were also filed under a second study, of T cells of mothers and their children. Drawing on the second study: Nine systemically healthy Caucasian individuals served as donors, namely three mothers together with their six children. cDNA synthesis used all of the extracted RNA, with approximately 1.4 ug of RNA in each 15 ul reaction. Sample barcodes and 2-4 random nucleotides were added via the M1S primer in the second PCR. Each mother yielded over 10 million TCR beta CDR3 reads and each child 2.5 million to 3 million reads. In both related and unrelated pairs, thymic selection shapes the output of TCR recombination in a similar way, with inherited differences having only a minor effect. Normalized repertoire overlap was always slightly but never significantly higher in related than unrelated mother-child pairs. Persistent microchimeric T cell clones were not detected, at a sensitivity of around 95 clones per million clonotypes. Deep NGS was used in the study to compare the TCR beta repertoires of mothers and children and to look for features that separate related mother-child pairs from unrelated individuals. The mean age was roughly 36 +/- 4 years for the mothers and 11 +/- 4 years for the children. After adapter ligation with NEBNext reagents, the libraries were sequenced on Illumina HiSeq 2000 with 100+100 nt paired-end reads. Mother and child libraries were prepared a month apart and sequenced in separate runs to prevent cross-contamination. For each donor, between roughly 500,000 and 2,100,000 distinct TCR beta clonotypes were identified. Naive TCR beta clonotypes were estimated from low-frequency clonotypes matched to each donor's FACS-determined naive share, without sorting.

Sequenced input: blood. The rearranged segments are TRBV6-6 and TRBJ1-1; no D gene call is confident. The source is a woman in her 40s in good health. The bases are TGTGCCAGCAGCCTCCCCTTAGGCGGGACTGAAGCTTTCTTT. Translated, this gives CASSLPLGGTEAFF.